Sequencing of this T cell receptor (beta chain) was carried out in a study of blood T cell repertoires in COVID-19. On the study more broadly: Researchers got acute and convalescent COVID-19 samples from the United States, Italy and Spain. PBMCs, B-cell-depleted T cells, or T cells were the source of the cDNA or gDNA that made up the material.

In the original workflow: Amplification with reference gene primers provided the estimates of nucleated cell counts. TCRdb keeps only in-frame clones here, not all; method: immunoSEQ multiplex PCR. From that table come the V and J calls and clone size; the DNA was used to work out D and trimming. The sample lists about 62,000 clones, roughly 88% occurring once. The CDR3 covers 10 residues. Germline lookup yields CDR1 LGHDT and CDR2 YNNKEL (reference sequence). To note about this clone: Mismatch with germline at one junction end may stem from a read error.

The sample was peripheral blood. This clonotype was obtained from a woman of 80 years or more with acute or convalescent COVID-19. This chain joins TRBV3-1 (or the pseudogene TRBV3-2) and TRBJ2-5; D gene ambiguous. CDR3 bases: TGTGCCAGCCGCCAAGAGACCCAGTACTTC. Encoded protein: CASRQETQYF.